The 14 T cell receptor beta chains below were found in one sample sequenced in a study of T cells in Graves' hyperthyroidism and ophthalmopathy. The CDR3 regions of TCR beta were amplified from RNA transcripts. First-round RT-PCR of the TCR CDR3 relied on the HTBI primer set. One entry per CDR3 protein, called by TCRdb with MiXCR from the multiplex PCR reads. Of 600,000 or so distinct CDR3 sequences listed, about 17% are singletons. Sequenced sample: blood. Receptors originate from a woman in her 30s with Graves' hyperthyroidism.

J is TRBJ1-1 and V is TRBV10-3; D remains unclear. Germline values: CDR1 ENHRY, CDR2 SYGVKD. The V gene lost 0 bases and the J gene lost 0 bases, with 8 bases spanning the gap. The CDR3 runs to 15 residues. CDR3 coding DNA: TGTGCCATCAGTGAGTCCGGGCTCATGAACACTGAAGCTTTCTTT. Translation gives CAISESGLMNTEAFF.

This clonotype was detected once. This chain's CDR3 is CASTTGGSYNSPLHF. The CDR3 DNA reads TGTGCCAGCACTACCGGGGGCTCCTATAATTCACCCCTCCACTTT. The rearrangement links TRBV2 to TRBJ1-6; D may be TRBD1 (5 bases). CDR3 length equals 15 residues. Trimming took off 7 bases at V and 0 bases at J, with 10 bases between the two ends. Germline CDR1 SNHLY, CDR2 FYNNEI.

In this sample, this clonotype turned up a few times. The chain uses TRBV20-1 and TRBJ1-4, with TRBD1 as a possible D gene (5 bases). There are 12 residues in the CDR3. V was cut by 2 bases and J by 8 bases, with 9 bases left in between. Germline V CDR1 and CDR2: DFQATT, SNEGSKA (reference sequence). The CDR3 is CSARQGVEKLFF. The CDR3 DNA reads TGCAGTGCTAGACAGGGAGTCGAAAAACTGTTTTTT.

This clonotype has at least ten counts. The chain links TRBV27 to TRBJ1-1; the D gene is possibly TRBD1 (5 bases). The germline V and J ends were trimmed by 3 bases and 0 bases, with 11 bases remaining between them. CDR1 is MNHEY and CDR2 is SMNVEV in the germline V gene (reference sequence). The CDR3 loop spans 15 amino acids. The chain's CDR3 is CASSFVGALNTEAFF. The DNA for the CDR3 is TGTGCCAGCAGTTTTGTAGGGGCTCTGAACACTGAAGCTTTCTTT.

This clonotype has a handful of counts. The chain joins TRBV4-3 to TRBJ1-1; D gene ambiguous. CDR1 is LGHNA and CDR2 is YSLEER in the germline V gene. The germline V and J ends were trimmed by 0 bases and 5 bases, with 16 bases remaining between them. There are 16 residues in the CDR3. CDR3 in DNA: TGCGCCAGCAGCCAAGAATTCGGCCCGAGTCGGACTGAAGCTTTCTTT. Translating it yields CASSQEFGPSRTEAFF.

The V gene is TRBV4-3, the J gene TRBJ2-1; TRBD2 matches at 11 bases. The CDR3 is made up of 16 amino acids. In germline, CDR1 is LGHNA, CDR2 YSLEER. J was trimmed by 8 bases and V by 4 bases; bases with no gene match: 10. CDR3 sequence: CASSLGASGRWDEQFF. DNA for the CDR3: TGCGCCAGCAGCCTCGGCGCTAGCGGGAGGTGGGATGAGCAGTTCTTC.

This clonotype was detected only a few times. V usage is TRBV27 and J usage is TRBJ2-7, with D perhaps matching TRBD2 (5 bases). This CDR3 comprises 14 residues. V lost 5 bases, J lost 4 bases, and 15 bases lay in between. Germline V CDR1 and CDR2: MNHEY, SMNVEV (reference sequence). CDR3 DNA: TGTGCCAGCAGTGAGGGAGACGGGTTTTACGAGCAGTACTTC. Translating it yields CASSEGDGFYEQYF.

This chain links TRBV11-2 with TRBJ2-7; 8 positions match TRBD2. The J segment lost 0 bases and the V segment lost 0 bases, leaving 1 base of the junction unmatched. CDR1 and CDR2 (germline): SGHAT, FQNNGV. CDR3 length equals 15 residues. Here the CDR3 reads CASSLELADSYEQYF. The CDR3 nucleotides are TGTGCCAGCAGCTTAGAACTAGCGGACTCCTACGAGCAGTACTTC.

This clonotype occurred a few times. It may be a read error: a sequence one base away is much more abundant. The rearrangement joins TRBV30 to TRBJ2-7; a weak D match, TRBD2 (5 bases). The V end lost 4 bases, the J end lost 6 bases, and 16 bases lay between the germline ends. This CDR3 spans 13 amino acids. Germline-derived CDR1 and CDR2 are GTSNPN and SVGIG (reference sequence). The CDR3 DNA follows: TGTGCCTGGATGGTGAAGCGGACCAGCGAGCAGTACTTC. This gives the protein CAWMVKRTSEQYF.

The chain combines TRBV7-2 with TRBJ1-2, with D maybe TRBD1 (5 bases). The CDR3 runs to 13 residues. V was clipped by 3 bases and J by 7 bases, with 12 bases between them. Germline values: CDR1 SGHTA, CDR2 FQGNSA. The CDR3 DNA reads TGTGCCAGCAGCTTCGGGGGTCTAATTGGCTACACCTTC. Translation gives CASSFGGLIGYTF.

The sample holds many counts of this clonotype. The chain links TRBV28 to TRBJ1-5; D is unresolved. The CDR3 sequence is 14 residues long. The V gene lost 6 bases and the J gene lost 0 bases, with 9 bases spanning the gap. CDR1 MDHEN and CDR2 SYDVKM come from the germline V gene. The DNA of the CDR3 is TGTGCCAGCAGCCAAGGAGGTAGCAATCAGCCCCAGCATTTT. Translating gives CASSQGGSNQPQHF.

This clonotype was seen only a few times. V usage is TRBV9 and J usage is TRBJ2-3; D call uncertain. This CDR3 contains 13 residues. Germline V gene lookup returns CDR1 SGDLS and CDR2 YYNGEE. Trimming shortened V by 6 bases and J by 4 bases, and 12 bases separated the two germline ends. CDR3 in DNA: TGTGCCAGCACCAAAGACACAGCAGATACGCAGTATTTT. Amino acid sequence: CASTKDTADTQYF.

V gene TRBV28 combines with J gene TRBJ1-5; TRBD1 is a possible D gene (6 bases). V gave up 7 bases and J gave up 5 bases, with 12 bases separating them. The CDR3 consists of 13 residues. CDR1 and CDR2 (germline): MDHEN, SYDVKM. The CDR3 loop is CASTPYRDQPQHF. In DNA, the CDR3 is TGTGCCAGCACCCCTTACAGGGATCAGCCCCAGCATTTT.

This clonotype was observed once. This may stem from a read error, because a much larger clone lies one nucleotide away. The CDR3 DNA reads as TGTGCCAGCAGCATCGACGGGGGGGCCTACGAGCAGTACTTC. Translated, it gives CASSIDGGAYEQYF. The chain combines TRBV5-1 with TRBJ2-7, with 8 bases aligning to TRBD2. CDR1 and CDR2 from the germline V gene are SGHRS and YFSETQ. This CDR3 contains 14 residues.